A single sample is the source of the 20 T cell receptor beta chains below, sequenced in a study of tumor and adjacent non-tumor tissue in lung cancer. Three rounds of nested PCR, following a modified ARM-PCR protocol, produced the TCRbeta library. TCRdb redid the calling of the multiplex PCR reads with MiXCR, one entry per CDR3 protein. The sample includes tens of thousands of distinct CDR3 sequences, 67% of them seen just once. RNA was extracted from bulk tissue without any cell sorting. Sequenced sample: lung tumor tissue. All receptors derive from a man between 60 and 75 years old with non-small cell lung cancer.

Only a few counts were recorded for this clonotype. The final CDR3 position lacks the conserved phenylalanine or tryptophan, pointing to a likely read error. The chain joins TRBV12-3 or TRBV12-4 to TRBJ1-5; D is unresolved. The CDR3 consists of 13 residues. Trimming left V 3 bases short and J 7 bases short, with 10 bases between. The CDR3 DNA sequence: TGTGCCAGCAGTTTTTGTAGGAACCAGCCCCAGCATCTT. This encodes CASSFCRNQPQHL.

V and J are TRBV7-3 and TRBJ1-2; a possible D gene is TRBD1 (6 bases). CDR3 size: 13 residues. Germline-derived CDR1 and CDR2 are SGHTA and FQGTGA. With 4 bases removed from V and 6 bases from J, the gap between germline ends came to 12 bases. The CDR3 reads CASSYPGQDGYTF. The DNA of the CDR3 is TGTGCCAGCAGCTACCCGGGACAAGATGGCTACACCTTC.

On this clonotype: The junction and the germline gene differ at one end; a read error may be behind it. The chain is built from TRBV12-3 or TRBV12-4 and TRBJ1-6, with 8 positions matching TRBD1. The CDR3 sequence is 14 residues long. The CDR3 here is CASSMTGVDSSLHF. The CDR3 region has the DNA TGTGCCAGCAGTATGACAGGGGTTGATTCATCCCTCCACTTT.

The J gene is TRBJ2-5, the V gene TRBV7-8, with 7 positions matching TRBD2. Per germline, CDR1 SGHVS and CDR2 FQNEAQ. The CDR3 spans 16 residues. Trimming at V came to 5 bases and at J to 9 bases, leaving 18 bases not matched to a gene. CDR3 loop: CASSPERGRAWEAQYF. Here the CDR3 DNA reads TGTGCCAGCAGCCCCGAGAGAGGGAGGGCATGGGAGGCCCAGTACTTC.

This clonotype has a count of ten or more. The V and J genes are TRBV12-3 or TRBV12-4 and TRBJ1-1; D gene unclear. Deletions cut 6 bases from V and 4 bases from J, with 12 bases between. The CDR3 is 13 residues long. The CDR3 spells CASRTPVGTEAFF. The CDR3 DNA follows: TGTGCCAGCAGGACCCCGGTGGGCACTGAAGCTTTCTTT.

Remarks on this clonotype: The germline gene is not matched at one end of the junction; a read error may be the cause. The chain recombines TRBV7-9 with TRBJ2-5; no clear D. This CDR3 has 16 amino acids. Germline V gene sequence: CDR1 SEHNR, CDR2 FQNEAQ (reference sequence). The CDR3 loop reads CASGLGGIPYQETQYF. The DNA of the CDR3 is TGTGCCAGCGGCTTAGGTGGCATTCCGTACCAAGAGACCCAGTACTTC.

Comments on this clonotype: This clone may be a read error of a much larger clone one base away. J is TRBJ2-2 and V is TRBV28; D perhaps matches TRBD1 (6 bases). The germline V gene has CDR1 MDHEN and CDR2 SYDVKM. This CDR3 spans 13 amino acids. The CDR3 loop reads CTSRYRVTGELFF. The CDR3 DNA reads TGTACCAGCAGGTACAGGGTGACCGGGGAGCTGTTTTTT.

As to this clonotype: This CDR3 is missing its conserved last phenylalanine or tryptophan, likely due to a read error. The V call is TRBV11-2, the J call TRBJ2-2; 14 bases line up with TRBD2. The germline V gene encodes CDR1 SGHAT and CDR2 FQNNGV. This CDR3 comprises 18 residues. The CDR3 region has the DNA TGTACGAGCAGCTCGGGACTAGCGGGAGCGACGAACACCGGGGAGCTGTTTTTG. It codes for CTSSSGLAGATNTGELFL.

As concerns this clonotype: One end of the junction is discordant with germline, which a read error may explain. The genes are TRBV12-3 or TRBV12-4 and TRBJ1-1; TRBD1 matches at 7 bases. This CDR3 region has 15 residues. The CDR3: CASRHDRVQRTEAFF. CDR3 DNA sequence: TGTGCTAGCAGGCACGACAGGGTCCAGAGAACTGAAGCTTTCTTT.

Details on this clonotype: This CDR3 fails to terminate in the conserved phenylalanine or tryptophan, so it likely reflects a read error. The J gene is TRBJ2-1, the V gene TRBV7-9; the match to TRBD2 covers 7 bases. The CDR3 has 14 amino acids. J gave up 7 bases and V 10 bases, and 13 bases lay outside the gene matches. The germline CDR1 and CDR2 sequences are SEHNR and FQNEAQ (reference sequence). Here the CDR3 DNA reads TGTGCCACCTCTGGGGCGGGAGTCCTAAATGAGCAGTTCCTC. Its translation: CATSGAGVLNEQFL.

For this clonotype: This may arise from a read error, as a much more abundant clone is one base away. The chain is built from TRBV7-8 and TRBJ2-7, with a tentative D call TRBD2 (5 bases). CDR1 SGHVS and CDR2 FQNEAQ come from the germline V gene. V gave up 7 bases and J gave up 0 bases, with 19 bases separating them. The CDR3 is made up of 16 amino acids. The CDR3: CASTLAARRLSYEQYF. The CDR3 DNA sequence: TGTGCCAGCACTCTAGCCGCAAGACGCCTCTCCTACGAGCAGTACTTC.

The chain couples TRBV11-3 to TRBJ2-1; D possibly corresponds to TRBD2 (6 bases). Germline V gives CDR1 SGHNT, CDR2 YENEEA. This CDR3 has 13 amino acids. V was trimmed by 5 bases and J by 6 bases, leaving 11 bases between them. DNA of the CDR3: TGTGCCAGCAGCCCCGCGGGGATCAATGAGCAGTTCTTC. It is translated as CASSPAGINEQFF.

This clonotype turned up a few times. At one boundary the junction diverges from the germline segment, which might be a read error. The chain is built from TRBV11-2 and TRBJ2-3; 12 bases match TRBD2. The CDR3 is made up of 17 amino acids. Germline CDR1 is SGHAT and CDR2 is FQNNGV. The CDR3 region has the DNA TGTGCCATCAGCTCCCGACCGGGACTAGCGGGTGGGGTTACGCAGTATTTT. The encoded protein is CAISSRPGLAGGVTQYF.

The count of this clonotype is one. One end of the junction is discordant with germline, which a read error may explain. The chain joins TRBV4-2 to TRBJ2-6; perhaps TRBD1 as D (5 bases). CDR1 LGHNA and CDR2 YNFKEQ come from the germline V gene. This CDR3 is 15 amino acids long. The CDR3 coding sequence is TGTGCCAGCAGCCAAGGTAGAGTTGGGGCCAACGTCCTGAGTTTC. Translation gives CASSQGRVGANVLSF.

This clonotype was detected many times. This chain links TRBV13 with TRBJ2-1; the D gene is possibly TRBD1 (5 bases). The germline V gene encodes CDR1 PRHDT and CDR2 FYEKMQ (reference sequence). The V end lost 3 bases, the J end lost 10 bases, and 10 bases lay between the germline ends. The CDR3 consists of 12 residues. The CDR3 reads CASSFFRAEQFF. Here the CDR3 DNA reads TGTGCCAGCAGCTTTTTCAGGGCGGAGCAGTTCTTC.

The chain is built from TRBV5-6 and TRBJ2-1; no firm D call. The V end was cut by 4 bases, the J end by 16 bases, with 24 bases between. This CDR3 is built from 14 residues. Germline V gene lookup returns CDR1 SGHDT and CDR2 YYEEEE. CDR3 sequence: CASSRSGRYNGHFF. The CDR3 nucleotides read TGTGCCAGCAGCAGGTCAGGAAGATACAATGGGCACTTCTTC.

Comment on this clonotype: Given a much more abundant clone one base away, this may be a read error. The chain has TRBV6-5 and TRBJ2-3; TRBD2 agrees at 8 bases. Germline CDR1 reads MNHEY; CDR2 reads SVGAGI. The CDR3 runs 17 residues. DNA of the CDR3: TGTGCCAGCAGTGCGGGGGGCCTCACTCGGAACACAGATATGCAGTATTTT. It encodes CASSAGGLTRNTDMQYF.

Comments on this clonotype: A single base separates this from a much larger clone, so it may be a read error. J is TRBJ1-4 and V is TRBV20-1; D perhaps matches TRBD1 (5 bases). Per the germline V gene, CDR1 is DFQATT and CDR2 is SNEGSKA (reference sequence). The CDR3 length is 14 residues. The CDR3 nucleotides are TGCAGTTCTAGGGAGGGACTGGGAAATGAAAAACTGTTTTTT. As protein: CSSREGLGNEKLFF.

Comment on this clonotype: The CDR3 does not end in the conserved phenylalanine or tryptophan, so this is likely a read error. This chain connects TRBV20-1 to TRBJ2-1; 13 bases are a match to TRBD2. CDR3 size: 17 residues. Germline V gives CDR1 DFQATT, CDR2 SNEGSKA (reference sequence). For the CDR3, the DNA is TGCACTACTAGTGGCTCCGGACTAGCGGGGGCCTACAATGAGCAGTTCTCC. Its translation: CTTSGSGLAGAYNEQFS.

This sequence joins TRBV14 and TRBJ2-6; D remains unclear. The CDR3 has 12 residues. Looked up from germline, CDR1 is SGHDN and CDR2 is FVKESK. As DNA, the CDR3 is TGTGTAAGCAGCCAGCAGGCCAACGTCCTGACTTTC. Its translation: CVSSQQANVLTF.